The entry below describes one T cell receptor (beta chain). Its antigen remains unidentified. Extracted RNA was reverse transcribed, and the resulting cDNA served as sequencing template. The method was immunoSEQ multiplex PCR; TCRdb's version includes in-frame clones alone and lacks a portion of them. Among approximately 160,000 clones, about 60% were seen once, and the ten largest hold 14%. This sample stems from a study of CD8+ T cells in alopecia areata. Study details: Treated patients were dosed with oral tofacitinib, taking 5 to 10 mg twice daily.

Stated treatment: oral pan-JAK inhibitor, 5-10 mg twice daily. Study results and limitations: Patients shared TCRs less clearly than mice did, possibly for HLA-related reasons. The study found that many expanded lesional clones persisted in scalp and blood during tofacitinib.

The clonotype originates from a human donor with alopecia areata. This specimen was CD4+ T cells sorted from blood, taken at week 24, from a patient treated with tofacitinib.

This CDR3 reads CSGELAADTQYF. CDR3 sequence (DNA): TGCAGCGGGGAACTAGCAGCAGATACGCAGTATTTT. The chain employs TRBV29-1 and TRBJ2-3; possibly TRBD2 for D (6 bases). Trimming removed 7 bases from V and 4 bases from J, with 12 bases in between. The CDR3 runs to 12 residues. Germline loops: CDR1 SQVTM, CDR2 ANQGSEA.